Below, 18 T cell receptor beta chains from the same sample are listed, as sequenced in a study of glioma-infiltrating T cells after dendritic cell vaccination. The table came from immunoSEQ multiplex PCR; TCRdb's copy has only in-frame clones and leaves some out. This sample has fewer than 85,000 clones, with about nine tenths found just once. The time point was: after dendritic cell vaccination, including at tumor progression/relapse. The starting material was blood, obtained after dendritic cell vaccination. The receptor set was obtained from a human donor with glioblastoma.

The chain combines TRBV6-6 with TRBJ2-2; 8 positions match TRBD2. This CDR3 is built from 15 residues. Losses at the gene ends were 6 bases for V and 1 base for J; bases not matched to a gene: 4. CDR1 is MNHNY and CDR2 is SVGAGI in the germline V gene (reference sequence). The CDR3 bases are TGTGCCAGCAGGGCGGGGGGCTTGAACACCGGGGAGCTGTTTTTT. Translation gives CASRAGGLNTGELFF.

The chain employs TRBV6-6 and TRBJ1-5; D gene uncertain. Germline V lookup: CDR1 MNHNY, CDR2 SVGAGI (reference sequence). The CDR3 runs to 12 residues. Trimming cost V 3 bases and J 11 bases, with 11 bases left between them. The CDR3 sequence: CASSYLVRSQHF. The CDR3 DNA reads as TGTGCCAGCAGTTATCTGGTGAGATCCCAGCATTTT.

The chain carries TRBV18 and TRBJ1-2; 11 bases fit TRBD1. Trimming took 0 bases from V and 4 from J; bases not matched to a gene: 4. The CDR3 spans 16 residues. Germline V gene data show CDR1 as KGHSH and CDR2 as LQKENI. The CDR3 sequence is CASSPPGTGGTYGYTF. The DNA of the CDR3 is TGTGCCAGCTCACCACCGGGGACAGGGGGGACCTATGGCTACACCTTC. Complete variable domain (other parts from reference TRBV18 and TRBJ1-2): NAGVMQNPRHLVRRRGQEARLRCSPMKGHSHVYWYRQLPEEGLKFMVYLQKENIIDESGMPKERFSAEFPKEGPSILRIQQVVRGDSAAYFCASSPPGTGGTYGYTFGSGTRLTVV.

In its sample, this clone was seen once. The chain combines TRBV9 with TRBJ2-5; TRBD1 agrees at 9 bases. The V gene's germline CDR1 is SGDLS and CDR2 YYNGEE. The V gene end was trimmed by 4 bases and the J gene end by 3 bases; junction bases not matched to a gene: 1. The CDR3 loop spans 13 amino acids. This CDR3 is CASSRDREETQYF. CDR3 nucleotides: TGTGCCAGCAGCCGGGACAGGGAAGAGACCCAGTACTTC. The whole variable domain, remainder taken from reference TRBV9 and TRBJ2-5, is DSGVTQTPKHLITATGQRVTLRCSPRSGDLSVYWYQQSLDQGLQFLIQYYNGEERAKGNILERFSAQQFPDLHSELNLSSLELGDSALYFCASSRDREETQYFGPGTRLLVL.

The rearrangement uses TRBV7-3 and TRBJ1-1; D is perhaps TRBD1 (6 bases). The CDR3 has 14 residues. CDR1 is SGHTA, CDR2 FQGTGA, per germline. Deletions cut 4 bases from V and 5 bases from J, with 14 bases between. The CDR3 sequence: CASSSGQPRTEAFF. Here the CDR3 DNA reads TGTGCCAGCAGCTCTGGACAGCCAAGGACTGAAGCTTTCTTT.

The DNA of the CDR3 is TGTGCCAGCAGCTTAGAGGGGGAGGGGCAATCCGGAGTAAACACCATATATTTT. Its protein is CASSLEGEGQSGVNTIYF. The genes are TRBV7-6 and TRBJ1-3; tentative D call: TRBD1 (6 bases). Germline V CDR1 and CDR2: SGHVS, FNYEAQ. Trimming shortened V by 1 base and J by 6 bases, and 22 bases separated the two germline ends. The CDR3 extends over 18 amino acids.

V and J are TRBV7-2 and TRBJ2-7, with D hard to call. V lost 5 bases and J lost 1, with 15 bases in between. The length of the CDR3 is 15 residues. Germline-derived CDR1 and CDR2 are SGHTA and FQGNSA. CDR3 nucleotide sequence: TGTGCCAGCAGCCTCGAATTCGCTAAATCCTACGAGCAGTACTTC. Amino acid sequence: CASSLEFAKSYEQYF. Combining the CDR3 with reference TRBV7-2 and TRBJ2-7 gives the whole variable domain GAGVSQSPSNKVTEKGKDVELRCDPISGHTALYWYRQSLGQGLEFLIYFQGNSAPDKSGLPSDRFSAERTGGSVSTLTIQRTQQEDSAVYLCASSLEFAKSYEQYFGPGTRLTVT.

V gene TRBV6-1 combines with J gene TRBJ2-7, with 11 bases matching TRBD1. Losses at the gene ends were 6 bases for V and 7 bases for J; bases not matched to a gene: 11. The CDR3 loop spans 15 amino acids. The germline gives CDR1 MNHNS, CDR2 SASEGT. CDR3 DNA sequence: TGTGCCAGCAGAAACTTCGGGACAGGGGGTCGGGAGCAGTACTTC. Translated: CASRNFGTGGREQYF.

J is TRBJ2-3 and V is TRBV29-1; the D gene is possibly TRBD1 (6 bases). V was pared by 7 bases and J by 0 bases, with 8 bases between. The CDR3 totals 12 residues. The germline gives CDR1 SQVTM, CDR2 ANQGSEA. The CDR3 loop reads CSADRSTDTQYF. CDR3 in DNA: TGCAGCGCCGACAGGAGCACAGATACGCAGTATTTT.

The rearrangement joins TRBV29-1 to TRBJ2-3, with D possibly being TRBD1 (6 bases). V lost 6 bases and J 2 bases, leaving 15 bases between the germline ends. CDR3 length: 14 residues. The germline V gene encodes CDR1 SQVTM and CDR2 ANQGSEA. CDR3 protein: CSVAGQISTDTQYF. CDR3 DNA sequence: TGCAGCGTCGCCGGACAGATATCCACAGATACGCAGTATTTT.

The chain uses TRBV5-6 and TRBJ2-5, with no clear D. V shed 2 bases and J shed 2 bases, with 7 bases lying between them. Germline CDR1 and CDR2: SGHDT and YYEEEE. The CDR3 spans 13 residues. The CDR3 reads CASSFGSQETQYF. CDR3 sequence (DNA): TGTGCCAGCAGCTTCGGGTCTCAAGAGACCCAGTACTTC.

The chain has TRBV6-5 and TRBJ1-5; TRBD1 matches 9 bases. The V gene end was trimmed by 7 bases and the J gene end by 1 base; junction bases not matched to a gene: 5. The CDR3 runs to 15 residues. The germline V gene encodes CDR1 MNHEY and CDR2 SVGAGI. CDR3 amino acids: CASKGTGSSNQPQHF. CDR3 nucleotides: TGTGCCAGCAAGGGGACAGGGTCGAGCAATCAGCCCCAGCATTTT.

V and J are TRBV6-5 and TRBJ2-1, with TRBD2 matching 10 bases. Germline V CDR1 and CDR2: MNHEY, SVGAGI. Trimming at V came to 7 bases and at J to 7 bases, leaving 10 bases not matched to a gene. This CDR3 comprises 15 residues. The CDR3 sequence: CASNSGGAGKNEQFF. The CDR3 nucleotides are TGTGCCAGCAACAGCGGGGGGGCGGGAAAGAATGAGCAGTTCTTC.

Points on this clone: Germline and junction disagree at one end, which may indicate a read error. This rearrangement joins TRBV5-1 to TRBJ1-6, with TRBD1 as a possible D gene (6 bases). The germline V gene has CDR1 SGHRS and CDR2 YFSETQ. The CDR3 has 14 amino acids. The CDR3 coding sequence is TGCGCCGGCAGCTTAACAGGGCGGGAGTCACCCCTCCACTTT. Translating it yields CAGSLTGRESPLHF.

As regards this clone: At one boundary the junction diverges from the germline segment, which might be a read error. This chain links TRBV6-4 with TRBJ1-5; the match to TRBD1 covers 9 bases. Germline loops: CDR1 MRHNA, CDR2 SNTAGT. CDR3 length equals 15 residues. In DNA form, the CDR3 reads TGTGCCAGCAGTGACCTCACAGGGGGCAAGCAGCCCCAGCATTTT. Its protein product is CASSDLTGGKQPQHF.

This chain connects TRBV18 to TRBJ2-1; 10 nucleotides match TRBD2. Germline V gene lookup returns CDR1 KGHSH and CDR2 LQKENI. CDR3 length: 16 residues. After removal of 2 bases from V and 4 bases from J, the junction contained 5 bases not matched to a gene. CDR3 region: CASSPSAGGGYNEQFF. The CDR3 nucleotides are TGTGCCAGCTCACCATCAGCGGGGGGGGGATACAATGAGCAGTTCTTC.

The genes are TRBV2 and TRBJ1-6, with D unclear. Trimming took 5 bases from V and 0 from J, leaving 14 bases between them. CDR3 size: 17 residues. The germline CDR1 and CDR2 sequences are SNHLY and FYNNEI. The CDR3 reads CASSFMGSSSYNSPLHF. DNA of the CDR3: TGTGCCAGCAGTTTTATGGGCAGTTCCTCCTATAATTCACCCCTCCACTTT.

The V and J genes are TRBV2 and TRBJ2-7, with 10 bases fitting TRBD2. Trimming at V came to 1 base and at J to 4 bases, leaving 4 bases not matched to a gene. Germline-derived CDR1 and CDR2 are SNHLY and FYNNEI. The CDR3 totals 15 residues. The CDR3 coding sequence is TGTGCCAGCAGTGAAGGGGGGACTAGCGAGTACGAGCAGTACTTC. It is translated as CASSEGGTSEYEQYF.